These 2 T cell receptor beta chains came from one sample sequenced in a study of T cell changes during pregnancy in multiple sclerosis. Profiling relied on immunoSEQ multiplex PCR, and the TCRdb table lists in-frame clones only, not all of them. The table has around 60,000 clones, 90% to 95% seen once. Sequenced here: peripheral blood, sampled in the third trimester of pregnancy. The receptor set was obtained from a female donor in good health, enrolled as a control in a pregnancy study.

V usage is TRBV5-5 and J usage is TRBJ2-7; TRBD2 is a possible D gene (6 bases). The CDR3 extends over 14 amino acids. Between the trimmed V and J ends, which lost 0 bases and 4 bases, there was a span of 11 bases. Germline-derived CDR1 and CDR2 are SGHKS and YYEKEE (reference sequence). The CDR3 sequence is CASSLGRVRYEQYF. DNA of the CDR3: TGTGCCAGCAGCTTGGGGAGGGTCAGGTACGAGCAGTACTTC.

The rearrangement uses TRBV7-9 and TRBJ2-3, with 9 bases aligning to TRBD2. Germline values: CDR1 SEHNR, CDR2 FQNEAQ (reference sequence). Unmatched junction bases numbered 5, after V lost 1 base and J lost 3 bases. This CDR3 comprises 16 residues. The CDR3 spells CASSLEAAGGTDTQYF. The CDR3 coding sequence is TGTGCCAGCAGCTTAGAGGCGGCGGGAGGGACAGATACGCAGTATTTT.